This TCR beta chain was captured in a study of blood T cell repertoires in COVID-19. Overall study context: Sites across the United States, Italy and Spain contributed samples from acute and convalescent COVID-19. Sources were T cells, B-cell-depleted T cells, or PBMCs; the material itself was cDNA or gDNA.

The protocol was immunoSEQ multiplex PCR, while the TCRdb copy is restricted to in-frame clones and leaves out a portion. The profile covers a few hundred thousand clones, with about 88% appearing a single time and over 1.5% taken by the ten largest. This CDR3 is 17 amino acids long. V lost 4 bases to trimming and J lost 2 bases; unmatched junction nucleotides: 10. Germline values: CDR1 LGHNA, CDR2 YNFKEQ. The sample taken for sequencing was peripheral blood. The receptor's source is a man aged 40-49 years with active or convalescent COVID-19. The rearrangement uses TRBV4-2 and TRBJ2-3; 9 nucleotides agree with TRBD2. CDR3 DNA sequence: TGTGCCAGCAGCCCCCGGTCGGGCGGGAGGGCCACAGATACGCAGTATTTT. It is translated as CASSPRSGGRATDTQYF.